The present TCR beta chain was sequenced within a study of cytomegalovirus exposure and HLA in healthy donors. About this clone: Its antigen is unidentified.

The PCR contained 60 Vbeta and 13 Jbeta primers. Using immunoSEQ multiplex PCR, the repertoire was profiled, and TCRdb retains in-frame clones only, with some absent. The sample yields 200,000 to 250,000 clones, roughly 84% seen once. V lost 8 bases, J lost 4 bases, and 5 bases stayed unmatched. CDR3 length: 16 residues. Germline V gives CDR1 LNHDA, CDR2 SQIVND (reference sequence). Study results and limitations: Altogether, 160 or so TCR beta chains were recorded as cytomegalovirus-associated. Upon later analysis, TCR association rates were observed to vary by HLA locus, being highest for DRB1 and lowest for HLA-C.

Donors consisted of healthy bone marrow donors. The chain carries TRBV19 and TRBJ2-2; 15 bases map to TRBD2. The TCR was taken from a girl under 18 in good health and CMV-seronegative. The sequenced sample consisted of PBMCs. CDR3 sequence: CASGLAGGRVTGELFF. The CDR3 DNA sequence: TGTGCCAGTGGACTAGCGGGGGGGCGAGTCACCGGGGAGCTGTTTTTT.